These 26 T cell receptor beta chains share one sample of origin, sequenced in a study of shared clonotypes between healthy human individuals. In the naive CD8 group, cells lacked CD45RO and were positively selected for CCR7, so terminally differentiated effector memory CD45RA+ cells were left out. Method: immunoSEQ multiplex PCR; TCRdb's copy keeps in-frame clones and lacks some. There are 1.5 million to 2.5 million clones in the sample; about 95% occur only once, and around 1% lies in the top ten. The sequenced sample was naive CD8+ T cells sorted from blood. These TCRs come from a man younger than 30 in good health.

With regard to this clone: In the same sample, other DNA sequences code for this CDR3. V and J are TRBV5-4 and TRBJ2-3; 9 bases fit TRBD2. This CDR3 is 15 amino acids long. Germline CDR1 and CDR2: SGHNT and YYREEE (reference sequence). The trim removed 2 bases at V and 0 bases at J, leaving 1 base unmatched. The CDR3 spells CASSFAGGSTDTQYF. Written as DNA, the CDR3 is TGTGCCAGCAGCTTTGCGGGGGGGAGCACAGATACGCAGTATTTT.

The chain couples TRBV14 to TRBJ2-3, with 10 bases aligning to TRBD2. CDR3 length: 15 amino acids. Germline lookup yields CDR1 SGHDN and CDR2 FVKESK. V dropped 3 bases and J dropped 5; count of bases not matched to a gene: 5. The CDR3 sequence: CASSHSGGPGDTQYF. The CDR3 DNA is TGTGCCAGCAGCCATAGCGGGGGGCCTGGAGATACGCAGTATTTT.

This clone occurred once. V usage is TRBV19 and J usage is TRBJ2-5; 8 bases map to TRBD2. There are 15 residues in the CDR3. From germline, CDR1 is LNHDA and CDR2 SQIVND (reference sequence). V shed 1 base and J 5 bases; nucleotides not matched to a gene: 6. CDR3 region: CASSIGAGGSETQYF. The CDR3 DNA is TGTGCCAGTAGTATAGGGGCGGGAGGTTCTGAGACCCAGTACTTC.

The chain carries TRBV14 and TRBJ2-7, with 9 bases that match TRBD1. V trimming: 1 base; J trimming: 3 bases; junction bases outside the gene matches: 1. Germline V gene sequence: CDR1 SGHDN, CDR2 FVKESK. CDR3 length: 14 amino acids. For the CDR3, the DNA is TGTGCCAGCAGCCAAGTGGACAGGGGCTACGAGCAGTACTTC. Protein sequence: CASSQVDRGYEQYF.

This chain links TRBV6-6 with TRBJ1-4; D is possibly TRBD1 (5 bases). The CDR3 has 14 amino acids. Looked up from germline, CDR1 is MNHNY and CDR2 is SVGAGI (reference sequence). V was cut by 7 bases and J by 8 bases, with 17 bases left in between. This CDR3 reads CASTGGNLQEKLFF. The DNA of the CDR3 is TGTGCCAGCACCGGGGGAAATCTCCAGGAAAAACTGTTTTTT.

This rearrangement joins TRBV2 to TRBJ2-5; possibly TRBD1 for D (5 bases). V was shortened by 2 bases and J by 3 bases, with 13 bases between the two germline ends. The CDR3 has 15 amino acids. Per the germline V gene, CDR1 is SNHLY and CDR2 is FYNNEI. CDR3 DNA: TGTGCCAGCAGTGAATTACGGCAGGGAAAAGAGACCCAGTACTTC. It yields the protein CASSELRQGKETQYF.

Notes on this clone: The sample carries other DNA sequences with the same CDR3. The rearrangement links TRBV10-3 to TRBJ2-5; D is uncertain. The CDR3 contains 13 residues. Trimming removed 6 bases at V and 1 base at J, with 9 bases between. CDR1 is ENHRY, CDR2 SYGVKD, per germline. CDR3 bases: TGTGCCATCAGAGGACCGAGCCAAGAGACCCAGTACTTC. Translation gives CAIRGPSQETQYF.

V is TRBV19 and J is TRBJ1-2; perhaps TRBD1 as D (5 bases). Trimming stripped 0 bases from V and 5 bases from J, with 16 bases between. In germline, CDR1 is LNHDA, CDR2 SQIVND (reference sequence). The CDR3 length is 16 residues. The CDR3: CASSIDVRQGRYGYTF. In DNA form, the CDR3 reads TGTGCCAGTAGTATAGATGTTCGGCAGGGTCGGTATGGCTACACCTTC.

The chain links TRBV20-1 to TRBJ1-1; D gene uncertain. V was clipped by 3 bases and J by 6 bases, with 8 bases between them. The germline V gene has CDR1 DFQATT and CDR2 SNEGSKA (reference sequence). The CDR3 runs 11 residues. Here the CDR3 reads CSARVDSEAFF. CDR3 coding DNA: TGCAGTGCTAGGGTGGACTCTGAAGCTTTCTTT.

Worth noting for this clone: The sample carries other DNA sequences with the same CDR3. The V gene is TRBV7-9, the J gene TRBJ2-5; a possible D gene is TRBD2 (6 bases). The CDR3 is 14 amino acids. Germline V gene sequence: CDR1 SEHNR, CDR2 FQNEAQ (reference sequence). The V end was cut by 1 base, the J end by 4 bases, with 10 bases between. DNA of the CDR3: TGTGCCAGCAGCTTAGTGGGGGGATTAGAGACCCAGTACTTC. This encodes CASSLVGGLETQYF.

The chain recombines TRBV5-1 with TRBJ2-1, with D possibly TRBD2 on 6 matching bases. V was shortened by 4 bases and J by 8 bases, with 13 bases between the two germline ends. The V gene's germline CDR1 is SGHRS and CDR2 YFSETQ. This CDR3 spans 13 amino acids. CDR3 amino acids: CASSTGEKDEQFF. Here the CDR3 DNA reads TGCGCCAGCAGCACGGGGGAGAAAGATGAGCAGTTCTTC. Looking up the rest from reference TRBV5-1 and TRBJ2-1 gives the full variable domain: KAGVTQTPRYLIKTRGQQVTLSCSPISGHRSVSWYQQTPGQGLQFLFEYFSETQRNKGNFPGRFSGRQFSNSRSEMNVSTLELGDSALYLCASSTGEKDEQFFGPGTRLTVL.

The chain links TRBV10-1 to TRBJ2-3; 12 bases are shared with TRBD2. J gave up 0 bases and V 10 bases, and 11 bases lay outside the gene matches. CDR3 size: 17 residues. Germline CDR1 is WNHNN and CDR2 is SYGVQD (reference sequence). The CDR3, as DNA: TGCGCCACCTCTAGACTAGCGGGAGATCCAAGCACAGATACGCAGTATTTT. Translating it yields CATSRLAGDPSTDTQYF.

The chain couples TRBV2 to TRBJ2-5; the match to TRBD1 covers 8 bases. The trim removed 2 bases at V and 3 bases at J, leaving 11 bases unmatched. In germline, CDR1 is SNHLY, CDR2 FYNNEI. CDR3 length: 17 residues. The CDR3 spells CASSEPQQAGGEETQYF. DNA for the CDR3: TGTGCCAGCAGTGAACCCCAACAAGCAGGGGGCGAAGAGACCCAGTACTTC.

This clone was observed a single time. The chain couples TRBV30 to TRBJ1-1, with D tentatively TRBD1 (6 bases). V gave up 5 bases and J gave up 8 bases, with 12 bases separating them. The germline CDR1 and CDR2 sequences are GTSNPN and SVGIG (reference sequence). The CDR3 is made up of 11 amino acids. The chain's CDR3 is CAWGPGGEAFF. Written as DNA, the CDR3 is TGTGCCTGGGGGCCGGGGGGCGAAGCTTTCTTT.

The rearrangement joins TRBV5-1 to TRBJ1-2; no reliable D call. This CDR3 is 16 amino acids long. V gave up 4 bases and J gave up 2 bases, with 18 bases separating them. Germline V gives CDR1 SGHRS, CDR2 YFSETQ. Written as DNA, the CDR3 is TGCGCCAGCAGCCAAATTTACGAGAGGGAGAACTATGGCTACACCTTC. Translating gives CASSQIYERENYGYTF.

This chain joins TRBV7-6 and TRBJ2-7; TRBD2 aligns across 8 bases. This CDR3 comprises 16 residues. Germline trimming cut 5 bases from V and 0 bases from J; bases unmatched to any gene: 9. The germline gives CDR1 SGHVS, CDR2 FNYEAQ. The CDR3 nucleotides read TGTGCCAGCAGCGACTTAGCGGGACTGGACTCCTACGAGCAGTACTTC. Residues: CASSDLAGLDSYEQYF.

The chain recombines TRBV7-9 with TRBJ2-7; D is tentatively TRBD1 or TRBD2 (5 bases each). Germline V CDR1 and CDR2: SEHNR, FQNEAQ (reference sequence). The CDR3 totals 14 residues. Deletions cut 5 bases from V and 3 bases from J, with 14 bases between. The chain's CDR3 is CASSGGRNGYEQYF. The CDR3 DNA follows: TGTGCCAGCAGCGGGGGACGGAACGGCTACGAGCAGTACTTC.

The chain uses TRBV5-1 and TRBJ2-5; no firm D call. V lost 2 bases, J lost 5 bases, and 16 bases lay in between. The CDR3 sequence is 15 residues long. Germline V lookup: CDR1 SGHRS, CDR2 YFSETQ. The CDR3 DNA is TGCGCCAGCAGCTTCGAGTCCTTTTTACCGGAGACCCAGTACTTC. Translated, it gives CASSFESFLPETQYF. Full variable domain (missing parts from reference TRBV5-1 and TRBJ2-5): KAGVTQTPRYLIKTRGQQVTLSCSPISGHRSVSWYQQTPGQGLQFLFEYFSETQRNKGNFPGRFSGRQFSNSRSEMNVSTLELGDSALYLCASSFESFLPETQYFGPGTRLLVL.

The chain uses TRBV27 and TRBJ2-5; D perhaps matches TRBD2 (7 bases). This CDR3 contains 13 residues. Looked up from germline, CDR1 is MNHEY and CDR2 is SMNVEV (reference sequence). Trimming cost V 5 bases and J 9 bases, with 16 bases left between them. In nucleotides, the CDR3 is TGTGCCAGCAGTGGGGGCGCGGGAGTGGCCCAGTACTTC. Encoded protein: CASSGGAGVAQYF.

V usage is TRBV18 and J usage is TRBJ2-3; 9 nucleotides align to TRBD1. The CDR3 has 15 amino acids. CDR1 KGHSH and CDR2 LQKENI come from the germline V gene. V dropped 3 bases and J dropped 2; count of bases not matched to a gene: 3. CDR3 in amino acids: CASSPWTGVTDTQYF. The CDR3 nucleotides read TGTGCCAGCTCACCCTGGACAGGGGTCACAGATACGCAGTATTTT.

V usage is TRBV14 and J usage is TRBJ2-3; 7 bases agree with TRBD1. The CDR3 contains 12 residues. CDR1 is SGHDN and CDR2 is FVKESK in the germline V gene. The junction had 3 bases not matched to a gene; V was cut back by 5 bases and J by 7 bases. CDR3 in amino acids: CASSGTVNTQYF. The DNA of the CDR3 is TGTGCCAGCAGCGGGACAGTTAATACGCAGTATTTT.

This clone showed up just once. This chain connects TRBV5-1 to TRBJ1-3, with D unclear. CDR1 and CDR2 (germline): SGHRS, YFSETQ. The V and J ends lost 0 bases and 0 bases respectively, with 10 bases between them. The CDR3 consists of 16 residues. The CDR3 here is CASSLDRTLSGNTIYF. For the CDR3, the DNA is TGCGCCAGCAGCTTGGACAGAACACTCTCTGGAAACACCATATATTTT.

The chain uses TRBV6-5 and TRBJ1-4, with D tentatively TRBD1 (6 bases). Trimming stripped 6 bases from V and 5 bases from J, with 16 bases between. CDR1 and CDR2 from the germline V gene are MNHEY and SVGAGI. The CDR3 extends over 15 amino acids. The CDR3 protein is CASSQTQGLNEKLFF. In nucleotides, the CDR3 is TGTGCCAGCAGCCAAACACAGGGCCTAAATGAAAAACTGTTTTTT.

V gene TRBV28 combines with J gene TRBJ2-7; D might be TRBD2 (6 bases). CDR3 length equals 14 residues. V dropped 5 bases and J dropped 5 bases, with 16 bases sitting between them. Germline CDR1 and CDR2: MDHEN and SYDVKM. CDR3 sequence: CASSGWDSTHEQYF. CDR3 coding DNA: TGTGCCAGCAGTGGGTGGGACTCCACCCACGAGCAGTACTTC.

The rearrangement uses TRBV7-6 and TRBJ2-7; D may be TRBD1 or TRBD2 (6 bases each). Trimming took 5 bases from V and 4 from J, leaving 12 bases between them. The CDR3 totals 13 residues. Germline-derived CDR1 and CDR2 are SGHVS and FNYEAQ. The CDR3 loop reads CASSPGARYEQYF. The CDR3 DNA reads TGTGCCAGCAGCCCGGGGGCGCGATACGAGCAGTACTTC.

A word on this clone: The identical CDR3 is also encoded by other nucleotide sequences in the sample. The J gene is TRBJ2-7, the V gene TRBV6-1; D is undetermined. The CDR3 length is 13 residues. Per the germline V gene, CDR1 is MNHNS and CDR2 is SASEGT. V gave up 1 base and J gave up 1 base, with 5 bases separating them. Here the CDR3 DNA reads TGTGCCAGCAGTGAAGACAGTTCCTACGAGCAGTACTTC. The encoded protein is CASSEDSSYEQYF.